This entry lists 4 T cell receptor beta chains sequenced from one sample in a study of shared clonotypes between healthy human individuals. CD45RO-negative cells were positively selected for CCR7, leaving out terminally differentiated effector memory CD45RA+ cells. The data were produced by immunoSEQ multiplex PCR, yet TCRdb's version contains in-frame clones alone and is incomplete. This table has about 820,000 clones, around 93% appearing once. The material sequenced was naive CD8+ T cells sorted from blood. These receptors originate from a man aged 30-40 years in good health.

This clone was seen at least ten times. The chain is built from TRBV7-9 and TRBJ2-7, with D hard to call. V lost 5 bases and J 2 bases, leaving 10 bases between the germline ends. CDR1 and CDR2 (germline): SEHNR, FQNEAQ (reference sequence). CDR3 length: 13 residues. CDR3 nucleotides: TGTGCCAGCAGCCACTCGGAAACCTACGAGCAGTACTTC. Its translation: CASSHSETYEQYF.

This rearrangement joins TRBV27 to TRBJ2-3; D remains unclear. CDR1 MNHEY and CDR2 SMNVEV come from the germline V gene (reference sequence). Trimming stripped 2 bases from V and 4 bases from J, with 19 bases between. The CDR3 sequence is 17 residues long. DNA for the CDR3: TGTGCCAGCAGTTTAGTGGACCCTCGATTGATTCCAGATACGCAGTATTTT. The encoded protein is CASSLVDPRLIPDTQYF.

A word on this clone: The same CDR3 also results from other DNA sequences found in this sample. The chain carries TRBV2 and TRBJ2-7; D unclear. This CDR3 spans 10 amino acids. The germline V and J ends were trimmed by 7 bases and 4 bases, with 5 bases remaining between them. Looked up from germline, CDR1 is SNHLY and CDR2 is FYNNEI. The CDR3 reads CASKGYEQYF. As DNA, the CDR3 is TGTGCCAGCAAAGGTTACGAGCAGTACTTC.

Details on this clone: The same CDR3 can be traced to other DNA sequences in this sample. J is TRBJ2-7 and V is TRBV2; D unclear. From germline, CDR1 is SNHLY and CDR2 FYNNEI. Trimming took 7 bases from V and 4 from J, leaving 5 bases between them. The CDR3 runs 10 residues. As DNA, the CDR3 is TGTGCCAGCAAGGGTTACGAGCAGTACTTC. It codes for CASKGYEQYF.